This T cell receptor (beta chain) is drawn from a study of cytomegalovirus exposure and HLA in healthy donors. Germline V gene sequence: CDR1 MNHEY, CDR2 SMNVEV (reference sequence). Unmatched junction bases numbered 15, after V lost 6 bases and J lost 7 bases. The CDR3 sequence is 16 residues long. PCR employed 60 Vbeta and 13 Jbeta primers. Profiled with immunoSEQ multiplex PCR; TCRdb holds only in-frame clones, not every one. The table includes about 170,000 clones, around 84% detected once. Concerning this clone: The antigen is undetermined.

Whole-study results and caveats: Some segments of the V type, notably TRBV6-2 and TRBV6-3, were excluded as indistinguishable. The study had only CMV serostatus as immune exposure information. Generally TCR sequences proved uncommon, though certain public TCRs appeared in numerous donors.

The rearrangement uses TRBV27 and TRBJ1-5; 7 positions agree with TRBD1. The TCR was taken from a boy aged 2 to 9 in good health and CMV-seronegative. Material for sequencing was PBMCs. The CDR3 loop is CASSPHPRQGSQPQHF. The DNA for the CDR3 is TGTGCCAGCAGCCCTCATCCCCGACAGGGTAGCCAGCCCCAGCATTTT.